This T cell receptor (beta chain) comes out of a study of PD-1 blockade in classical Hodgkin lymphoma. Study at large: Nivolumab dosing for patients was 3 mg/kg, administered intravenously every 2 weeks.

General study findings and limits: Complete responders entered with baseline diversity on par with newly diagnosed patients, the results showed. Why repertoires differed is undefined; disease activity or prior therapy possibly contributed. Newly diagnosed patients reportedly had lower baseline TCR diversity than healthy donors.

Exposure to brentuximab vedotin varied, and each patient had relapsed following autologous stem cell transplantation. Worth noting for this clone: Antigen unknown.

The germline gives CDR1 ENHRY, CDR2 SYGVKD. The CDR3 is made up of 13 amino acids. Trimming removed 10 bases from V and 4 bases from J; junction bases left unmatched: 5. The protocol was immunoSEQ multiplex PCR, while the TCRdb copy is restricted to in-frame clones and leaves out a portion. The sample contains about 110,000 clones, about nine tenths of which appear only once. Source: peripheral blood mononuclear cells (PBMCs), taken before the second cycle of nivolumab. The chain carries TRBV10-3 and TRBJ2-7; 12 nucleotides align to TRBD2. The sequence derives from a human donor with classical Hodgkin lymphoma. The CDR3 nucleotides read TGTGCCACTAGACTAGCGGGAGTATACGAGCAGTACTTC. It yields the protein CATRLAGVYEQYF.